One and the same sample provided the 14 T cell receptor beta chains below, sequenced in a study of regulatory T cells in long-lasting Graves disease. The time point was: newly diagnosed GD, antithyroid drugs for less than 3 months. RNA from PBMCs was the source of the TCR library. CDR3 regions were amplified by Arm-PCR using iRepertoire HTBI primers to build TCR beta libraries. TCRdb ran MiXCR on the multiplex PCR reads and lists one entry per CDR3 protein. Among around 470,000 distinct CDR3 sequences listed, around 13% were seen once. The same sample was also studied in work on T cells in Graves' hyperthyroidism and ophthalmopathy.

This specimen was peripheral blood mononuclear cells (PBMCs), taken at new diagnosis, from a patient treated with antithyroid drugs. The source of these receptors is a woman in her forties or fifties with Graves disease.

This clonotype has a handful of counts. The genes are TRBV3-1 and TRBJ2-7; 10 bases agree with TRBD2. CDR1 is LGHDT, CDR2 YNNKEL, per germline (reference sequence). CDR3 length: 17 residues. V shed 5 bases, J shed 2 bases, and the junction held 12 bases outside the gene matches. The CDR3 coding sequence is TGTGCCAGCAGCGAAAGTTCTAGCGGGAGTGGGGCCTACGAGCAGTACTTC. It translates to CASSESSSGSGAYEQYF.

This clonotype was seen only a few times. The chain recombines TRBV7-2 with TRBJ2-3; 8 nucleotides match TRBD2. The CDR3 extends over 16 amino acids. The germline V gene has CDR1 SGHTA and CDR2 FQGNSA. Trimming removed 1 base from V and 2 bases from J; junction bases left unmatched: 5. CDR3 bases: TGTGCCAGCAGCTTAGGTAGCGGGACCCCCACAGATACGCAGTATTTT. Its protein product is CASSLGSGTPTDTQYF.

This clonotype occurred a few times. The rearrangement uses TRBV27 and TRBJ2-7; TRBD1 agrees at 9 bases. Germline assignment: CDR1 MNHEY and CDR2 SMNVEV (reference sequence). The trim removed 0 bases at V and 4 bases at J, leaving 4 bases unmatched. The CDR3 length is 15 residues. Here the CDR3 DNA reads TGTGCCAGCAGTTTATCCGGGACAGGGTTGTACGAGCAGTACTTC. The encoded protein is CASSLSGTGLYEQYF.

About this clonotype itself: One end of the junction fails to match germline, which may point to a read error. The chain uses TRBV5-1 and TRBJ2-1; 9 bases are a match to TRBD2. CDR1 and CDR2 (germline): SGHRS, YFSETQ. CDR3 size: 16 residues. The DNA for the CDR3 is TGCGCCAGCAGCGGCATTAGCGGGAGCTCCTACGATGAGCAGTTCTTC. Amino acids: CASSGISGSSYDEQFF.

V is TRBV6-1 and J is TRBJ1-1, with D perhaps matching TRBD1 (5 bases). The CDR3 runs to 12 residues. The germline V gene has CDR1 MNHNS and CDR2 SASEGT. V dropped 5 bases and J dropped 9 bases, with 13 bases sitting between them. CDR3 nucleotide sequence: TGTGCCAGCAGTACGACAGCTAACCAAGCTTTCTTT. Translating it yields CASSTTANQAFF.

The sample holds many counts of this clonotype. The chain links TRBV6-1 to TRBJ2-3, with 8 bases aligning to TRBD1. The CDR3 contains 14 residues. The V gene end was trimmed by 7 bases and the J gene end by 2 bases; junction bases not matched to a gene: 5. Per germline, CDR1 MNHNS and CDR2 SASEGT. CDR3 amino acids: CASTWTGITDTQYF. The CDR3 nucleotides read TGTGCCAGCACGTGGACAGGGATCACAGATACGCAGTATTTT.

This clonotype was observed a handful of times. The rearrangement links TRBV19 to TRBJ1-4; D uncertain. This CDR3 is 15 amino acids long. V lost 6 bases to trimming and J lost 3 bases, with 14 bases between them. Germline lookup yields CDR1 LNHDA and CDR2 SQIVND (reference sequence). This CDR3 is CASSATARPNEKLFF. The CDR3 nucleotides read TGTGCCAGTAGCGCTACAGCCAGGCCTAATGAAAAACTGTTTTTT.

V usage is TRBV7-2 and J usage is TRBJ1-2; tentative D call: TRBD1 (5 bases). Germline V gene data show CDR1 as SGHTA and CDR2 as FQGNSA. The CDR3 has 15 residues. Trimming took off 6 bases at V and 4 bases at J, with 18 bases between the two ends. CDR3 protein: CASRLSGTGTYGYTF. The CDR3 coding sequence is TGTGCCAGCAGACTTTCCGGGACGGGAACCTATGGCTACACCTTC.

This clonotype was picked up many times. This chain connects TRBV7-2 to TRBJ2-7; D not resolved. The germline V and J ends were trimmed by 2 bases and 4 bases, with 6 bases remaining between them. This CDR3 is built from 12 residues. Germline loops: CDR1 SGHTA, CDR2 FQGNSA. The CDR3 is CASSLIDYEQYF. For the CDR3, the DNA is TGTGCCAGCAGCTTAATAGATTACGAGCAGTACTTC.

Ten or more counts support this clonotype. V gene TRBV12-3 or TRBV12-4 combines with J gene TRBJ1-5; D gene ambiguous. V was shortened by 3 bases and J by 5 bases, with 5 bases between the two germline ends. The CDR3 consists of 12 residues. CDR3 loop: CASSFLDQPQHF. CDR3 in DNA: TGTGCCAGCAGTTTCTTAGATCAGCCCCAGCATTTT.

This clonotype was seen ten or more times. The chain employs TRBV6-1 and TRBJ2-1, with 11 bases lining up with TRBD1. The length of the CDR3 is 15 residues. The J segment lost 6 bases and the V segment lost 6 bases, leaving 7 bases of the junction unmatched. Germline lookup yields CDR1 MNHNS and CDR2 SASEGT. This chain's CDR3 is CASSEGQGVGNEQFF. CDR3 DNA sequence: TGTGCCAGCAGCGAGGGACAGGGGGTAGGCAATGAGCAGTTCTTC.

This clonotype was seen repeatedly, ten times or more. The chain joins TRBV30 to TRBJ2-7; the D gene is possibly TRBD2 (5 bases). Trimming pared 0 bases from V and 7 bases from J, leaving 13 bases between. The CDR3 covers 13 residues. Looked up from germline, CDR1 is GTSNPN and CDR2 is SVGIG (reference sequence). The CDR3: CAWSVRETGEQYF. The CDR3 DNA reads TGTGCCTGGAGTGTTCGCGAAACGGGGGAGCAGTACTTC.

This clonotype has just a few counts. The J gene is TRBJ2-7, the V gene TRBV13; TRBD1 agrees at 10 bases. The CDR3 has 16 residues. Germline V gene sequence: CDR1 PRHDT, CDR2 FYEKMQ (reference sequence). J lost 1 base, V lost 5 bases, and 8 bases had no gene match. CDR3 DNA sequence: TGTGCCAGCAGCACCCTGACAGGGGGCCATTCCTACGAGCAGTACTTC. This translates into CASSTLTGGHSYEQYF.

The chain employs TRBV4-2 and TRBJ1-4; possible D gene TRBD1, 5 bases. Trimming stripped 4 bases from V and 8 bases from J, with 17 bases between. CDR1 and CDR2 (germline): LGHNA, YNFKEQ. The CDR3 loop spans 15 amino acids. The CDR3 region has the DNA TGTGCCAGCAGCCCCGTCCCGGGGGTAAACGAAAAACTGTTTTTT. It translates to CASSPVPGVNEKLFF.